The entry below describes one T cell receptor (beta chain). Germline lookup yields CDR1 MDHEN and CDR2 SYDVKM. V lost 3 bases to trimming and J lost 2 bases, with 11 bases between them. The CDR3 length is 15 residues. This sample is part of a study of T cell responses to AZD1222 COVID-19 vaccine. Repertoires were generated with immunoSEQ multiplex PCR, while TCRdb's copy carries only in-frame clones and drops some. The sample has about 110,000 clones, nearly 90% seen once; the top ten hold under 2.5%. The chain couples TRBV28 to TRBJ1-5; TRBD1 is a possible D gene (6 bases). The receptor was derived from an adult who received the AZD1222 COVID-19 vaccine. The source was peripheral blood, collected 28 days after the second AZD1222 dose. CDR3 sequence reads: CASSFAGEGNQPQHF. The CDR3, as DNA: TGTGCCAGCAGTTTCGCAGGGGAAGGCAATCAGCCCCAGCATTTT.